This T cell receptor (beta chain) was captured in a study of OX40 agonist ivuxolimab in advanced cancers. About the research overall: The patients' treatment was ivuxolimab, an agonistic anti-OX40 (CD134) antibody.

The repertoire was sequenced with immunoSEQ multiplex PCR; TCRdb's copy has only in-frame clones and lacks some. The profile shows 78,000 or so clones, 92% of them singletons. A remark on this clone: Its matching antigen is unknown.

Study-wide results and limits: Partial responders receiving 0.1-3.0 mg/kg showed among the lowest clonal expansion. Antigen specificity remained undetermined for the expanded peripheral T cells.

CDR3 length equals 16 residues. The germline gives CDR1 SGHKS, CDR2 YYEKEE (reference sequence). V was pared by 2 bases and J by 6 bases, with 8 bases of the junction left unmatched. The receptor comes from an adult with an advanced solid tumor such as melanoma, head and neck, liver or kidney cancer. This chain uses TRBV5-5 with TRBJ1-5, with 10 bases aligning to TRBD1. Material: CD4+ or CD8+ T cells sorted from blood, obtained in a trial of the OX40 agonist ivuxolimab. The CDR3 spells CASSLYWTGGAQPQHF. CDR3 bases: TGTGCCAGCAGCTTATATTGGACAGGGGGAGCTCAGCCCCAGCATTTT.